A single sample is the source of the 24 T cell receptor beta chains below, sequenced in a study of cytomegalovirus exposure and HLA in healthy donors (dated 2017 in TCRdb). Library preparation was by the immunoSEQ multiplex PCR assay. The multiplex PCR relied on a mix of 60 forward primers for TCR Vbeta segments and 13 reverse primers for TCR Jbeta segments. The source is immuneACCESS, and TCRdb retained only in-frame sequences with V and J called. Part of the clones is not carried over; for the studies checked, unresolved V genes explain less than half of this, and the remainder is unexplained. In all, the sample holds roughly 200,000 clones, and about three quarters of those were seen once. The ten largest clones represent 2% to 2.5% of the sample. Material for sequencing was PBMCs. The source of these receptors is a woman in her twenties or thirties in good health and CMV-seropositive.

The chain employs TRBV5-6 and TRBJ1-1; D might be TRBD1 (5 bases). The length of the CDR3 is 11 residues. Germline CDR1 SGHDT, CDR2 YYEEEE. The V end lost 2 bases, the J end lost 6 bases, and 5 bases lay between the germline ends. The CDR3 DNA follows: TGTGCCAGCAGCTTCAGGGCTGAAGCTTTCTTT. Translating it yields CASSFRAEAFF.

The J gene is TRBJ1-4, the V gene TRBV18; D is uncertain. Germline-derived CDR1 and CDR2 are KGHSH and LQKENI. V was shortened by 2 bases and J by 0 bases, with 7 bases between the two germline ends. This CDR3 has 15 residues. In DNA, the CDR3 is TGTGCCAGCTCACCATCGCAGGCAACTAATGAAAAACTGTTTTTT. The encoded protein is CASSPSQATNEKLFF.

V usage is TRBV2 and J usage is TRBJ1-2; D perhaps matches TRBD1 (6 bases). Trimming removed 1 base from V and 8 bases from J, with 17 bases in between. The CDR3 is made up of 15 amino acids. Germline CDR1 SNHLY, CDR2 FYNNEI. In DNA, the CDR3 is TGTGCCAGCAGTGAAGAAGGACAGCCCACTAAGGGCTACACCTTC. It is translated as CASSEEGQPTKGYTF.

A remark on this clone: At one of its ends the junction is not consistent with the germline gene, which may arise from a read error. The same CDR3 arises from other DNA sequences in this sample as well. The chain carries TRBV7-9 and TRBJ2-1, with TRBD2 identical over 10 bases. Germline CDR1 is SEHNR and CDR2 is FQNEAQ (reference sequence). There are 14 residues in the CDR3. The CDR3, as DNA: TGCGCCAGCAGCTTGGGACTAGCGAACAATGAGCAGTTCTTC. It is translated as CASSLGLANNEQFF.

This clone was observed once. The chain has TRBV2 and TRBJ2-1, with D perhaps matching TRBD2 (5 bases). V lost 10 bases and J lost 2, with 12 bases in between. The CDR3 spans 13 residues. CDR1 and CDR2 from the germline V gene are SNHLY and FYNNEI. Here the CDR3 reads CAIKTGAYNEQFF. CDR3 in DNA: TGTGCCATCAAGACCGGGGCCTACAATGAGCAGTTCTTC.

This chain connects TRBV19 to TRBJ1-1, with D possibly matching TRBD1 (6 bases). The CDR3 runs to 15 residues. Between the trimmed V and J ends, which lost 9 bases and 0 bases, there was a span of 17 bases. Looked up from germline, CDR1 is LNHDA and CDR2 is SQIVND (reference sequence). CDR3: CASTKGGVVNTEAFF. CDR3 nucleotides: TGTGCCAGCACAAAGGGGGGGGTTGTGAACACTGAAGCTTTCTTT.

This sequence joins TRBV7-6 and TRBJ1-5; 11 bases agree with TRBD1. The CDR3 is made up of 15 amino acids. Germline V gene sequence: CDR1 SGHVS, CDR2 FNYEAQ. Trimming removed 5 bases from V and 4 bases from J; junction bases left unmatched: 4. This chain's CDR3 is CASSLGQGANQPQHF. The DNA of the CDR3 is TGTGCCAGCAGCCTCGGACAGGGGGCTAATCAGCCCCAGCATTTT.

This clone appeared once. The genes are TRBV5-1 and TRBJ1-4; 7 nucleotides agree with TRBD1. V trimming: 4 bases; J trimming: 7 bases; junction bases outside the gene matches: 7. The CDR3 contains 14 residues. From germline, CDR1 is SGHRS and CDR2 YFSETQ. CDR3 region: CASSLTGPGEKLFF. The CDR3 coding sequence is TGCGCCAGCAGCCTGACAGGGCCCGGTGAAAAACTGTTTTTT. Complete variable domain (other parts from reference TRBV5-1 and TRBJ1-4): KAGVTQTPRYLIKTRGQQVTLSCSPISGHRSVSWYQQTPGQGLQFLFEYFSETQRNKGNFPGRFSGRQFSNSRSEMNVSTLELGDSALYLCASSLTGPGEKLFFGSGTQLSVL.

The genes are TRBV5-1 and TRBJ1-6; the D is unclear. This CDR3 region has 17 residues. From germline, CDR1 is SGHRS and CDR2 YFSETQ. The V end was cut by 4 bases, the J end by 0 bases, with 14 bases between. The CDR3, as DNA: TGCGCCAGCAGCCGACGATCCGGGAGCTCCTATAATTCACCCCTCCACTTT. Translation gives CASSRRSGSSYNSPLHF.

This chain links TRBV7-2 with TRBJ2-5; possibly TRBD2 for D (7 bases). Germline V gives CDR1 SGHTA, CDR2 FQGNSA. V was trimmed by 7 bases and J by 1 base, leaving 16 bases between them. The CDR3 extends over 15 amino acids. This CDR3 is CASTRGGGFQETQYF. Written as DNA, the CDR3 is TGTGCCAGCACCCGAGGGGGGGGGTTCCAAGAGACCCAGTACTTC. Variable domain in full (rest from reference TRBV7-2 and TRBJ2-5): GAGVSQSPSNKVTEKGKDVELRCDPISGHTALYWYRQSLGQGLEFLIYFQGNSAPDKSGLPSDRFSAERTGGSVSTLTIQRTQQEDSAVYLCASTRGGGFQETQYFGPGTRLLVL.

The genes are TRBV28 and TRBJ1-6; D is ambiguous. V was cut by 9 bases and J by 5 bases, with 8 bases left in between. Germline V gives CDR1 MDHEN, CDR2 SYDVKM. The CDR3 totals 12 residues. CDR3 protein: CASNSNNSPLHF. The CDR3 DNA follows: TGTGCCAGTAACTCAAATAATTCACCCCTCCACTTT. The variable domain in full, completed from reference TRBV28 and TRBJ1-6, reads DVKVTQSSRYLVKRTGEKVFLECVQDMDHENMFWYRQDPGLGLRLIYFSYDVKMKEKGDIPEGYSVSREKKERFSLILESASTNQTSMYLCASNSNNSPLHFGNGTRLTVT.

The chain couples TRBV11-2 to TRBJ2-3; 14 bases map to TRBD2. Germline CDR1 and CDR2: SGHAT and FQNNGV. This CDR3 is 17 amino acids long. Losses at the gene ends were 1 base for V and 3 bases for J; bases not matched to a gene: 3. CDR3 loop: CASSLGLAGGLTDTQYF. CDR3 bases: TGTGCCAGCAGCTTAGGACTAGCGGGAGGGTTAACAGATACGCAGTATTTT.

The chain links TRBV5-1 to TRBJ2-5, with unresolved D. Germline CDR1 is SGHRS and CDR2 is YFSETQ. V lost 1 base and J 0 bases, leaving 7 bases between the germline ends. This CDR3 has 14 amino acids. The CDR3 DNA reads as TGCGCCAGCAGCTTGAACACGAACCAAGAGACCCAGTACTTC. This codes for CASSLNTNQETQYF.

The table lists this clone with a count of one. V gene TRBV28 combines with J gene TRBJ1-5; the match to TRBD1 covers 10 bases. The germline V gene encodes CDR1 MDHEN and CDR2 SYDVKM. The CDR3 loop spans 15 amino acids. V lost 2 bases and J lost 2; bases outside the gene matches: 0. The chain's CDR3 is CASSLGTGGNQPQHF. Here the CDR3 DNA reads TGTGCCAGCAGTTTAGGGACAGGGGGCAATCAGCCCCAGCATTTT.

V and J are TRBV28 and TRBJ1-2; 7 nucleotides line up with TRBD1. CDR1 and CDR2 from the germline V gene are MDHEN and SYDVKM. V dropped 6 bases and J dropped 5; count of bases not matched to a gene: 6. This CDR3 has 13 residues. As DNA, the CDR3 is TGTGCCAGCAGCCGGGACAGCCCATATGGCTACACCTTC. Translating gives CASSRDSPYGYTF.

The V and J genes are TRBV7-2 and TRBJ1-2; 8 bases fit TRBD1. The CDR3 length is 15 residues. Per the germline V gene, CDR1 is SGHTA and CDR2 is FQGNSA. Unmatched junction bases numbered 9, after V lost 2 bases and J lost 7 bases. The CDR3 loop is CASSLTTGVVSGYTF. For the CDR3, the DNA is TGTGCCAGCAGCTTAACGACAGGGGTAGTAAGTGGCTACACCTTC.

V is TRBV7-3 and J is TRBJ2-1, with TRBD2 matching 10 bases. V dropped 5 bases and J dropped 9; count of bases not matched to a gene: 10. CDR3 length equals 15 residues. Germline V lookup: CDR1 SGHTA, CDR2 FQGTGA. This CDR3 reads CASSRTSGVLLEQFF. Here the CDR3 DNA reads TGTGCCAGCAGCAGAACTAGCGGGGTCTTGCTTGAGCAGTTCTTC. Full variable domain (rest looked up from reference TRBV7-3 and TRBJ2-1): GAGVSQTPSNKVTEKGKYVELRCDPISGHTALYWYRQSLGQGPEFLIYFQGTGAADDSGLPNDRFFAVRPEGSVSTLKIQRTERGDSAVYLCASSRTSGVLLEQFFGPGTRLTVL.

The genes are TRBV6-1 and TRBJ1-2; the D gene is possibly TRBD1 (6 bases). The V end was cut by 4 bases, the J end by 4 bases, with 16 bases between. The CDR3 sequence is 15 residues long. The germline V gene has CDR1 MNHNS and CDR2 SASEGT. The CDR3 loop reads CASSVERGGGYGYTF. CDR3 DNA sequence: TGTGCCAGCAGTGTAGAGAGGGGGGGCGGCTATGGCTACACCTTC.

There are a few counts of this clone. The chain has TRBV7-2 and TRBJ2-5; possibly TRBD1 for D (6 bases). The germline CDR1 and CDR2 sequences are SGHTA and FQGNSA. The length of the CDR3 is 14 residues. The V and J ends lost 1 base and 8 bases respectively, with 14 bases between them. The chain's CDR3 is CASSLESTGRTQYF. CDR3 nucleotides: TGTGCCAGCAGCTTAGAAAGTACAGGGAGAACCCAGTACTTC.

This clone has just a few counts. The gene calls are TRBV11-3 and TRBJ2-5, with 7 bases lining up with TRBD2. The CDR3 contains 16 residues. Germline V gene data show CDR1 as SGHNT and CDR2 as YENEEA. J gave up 1 base and V 5 bases, and 10 bases lay outside the gene matches. CDR3 sequence reads: CASSLSWSSGQETQYF. The CDR3 bases are TGTGCCAGCAGCCTCTCCTGGTCTAGCGGCCAAGAGACCCAGTACTTC.

The J gene is TRBJ2-1, the V gene TRBV9; D may be TRBD1 (5 bases). The CDR3 contains 15 residues. V dropped 0 bases and J dropped 2 bases, with 9 bases sitting between them. Germline V CDR1 and CDR2: SGDLS, YYNGEE. In DNA form, the CDR3 reads TGTGCCAGCAGCGTAGCCCTAGGGGCCTACAATGAGCAGTTCTTC. Its protein is CASSVALGAYNEQFF. The variable domain in full, completed from reference TRBV9 and TRBJ2-1, reads DSGVTQTPKHLITATGQRVTLRCSPRSGDLSVYWYQQSLDQGLQFLIQYYNGEERAKGNILERFSAQQFPDLHSELNLSSLELGDSALYFCASSVALGAYNEQFFGPGTRLTVL.

The CDR3 spells CASSPGTSHNIQYF. The CDR3 bases are TGTGCCAGCTCACCCGGGACTAGTCACAACATTCAGTACTTC. The J gene is TRBJ2-4, the V gene TRBV18, with TRBD2 matching 8 bases. The CDR3 runs 14 residues. The germline V gene encodes CDR1 KGHSH and CDR2 LQKENI. Trimming cost V 3 bases and J 7 bases; bases outside gene matches: 5.

The V and J genes are TRBV7-9 and TRBJ1-2; 10 bases agree with TRBD1. The germline gives CDR1 SEHNR, CDR2 FQNEAQ (reference sequence). This CDR3 spans 14 amino acids. J was trimmed by 6 bases and V by 5 bases; bases with no gene match: 6. CDR3 sequence reads: CASSMGQGSHGYTF. The CDR3, as DNA: TGTGCCAGCAGCATGGGACAGGGGTCACATGGCTACACCTTC.

The V gene is TRBV4-2, the J gene TRBJ2-1, with TRBD2 matching 8 bases. The trim removed 0 bases at V and 4 bases at J, leaving 5 bases unmatched. Germline CDR1 LGHNA, CDR2 YNFKEQ. The CDR3 sequence is 16 residues long. The CDR3 coding sequence is TGTGCCAGCAGCCAAGAGCAACTAGCGGTTTACAATGAGCAGTTCTTC. It specifies CASSQEQLAVYNEQFF.